These T cell receptor beta chains were read from a single sample in a study of cytomegalovirus exposure and HLA in healthy donors. The table came from immunoSEQ multiplex PCR; TCRdb's copy has only in-frame clones and leaves some out. The table shows roughly 130,000 clones, with roughly 88% occurring only once. Sequencing was carried out using PBMCs. These TCRs come from a young woman in good health and CMV-seropositive. The CDR3 runs from the conserved cysteine through the conserved F or W. The D gene is left open where the match is weak. Clone size is given for some rows only: seen once, a few or many times, or a class if the clone is expanded.

CDR3aa,CDR3nt,abundance,j_gene,d_gene,v_gene
CASSSTGGELFF,TGTGCCAGCAGTTCAACGGGCGGGGAGCTGTTTTTT,.,TRBJ2-2,.,TRBV2
CASSLGQGVTGELFF,TGTGCCAGCAGCTTAGGTCAGGGGGTCACCGGGGAGCTGTTTTTT,.,TRBJ2-2,TRBD1,TRBV13
CASSLEPGQGAVLHF,TGTGCCAGCAGCTTAGAACCGGGACAGGGGGCGGTCCTCCACTTT,.,TRBJ1-6,TRBD1,TRBV7-6
CASSQEVGQGYEQYF,TGCGCCAGCAGCCAAGAAGTGGGACAGGGCTACGAGCAGTACTTC,.,TRBJ2-7,TRBD1,TRBV4-1
CASSQVYGGGASEQYF,TGCGCCAGCAGCCAAGTGTATGGCGGGGGGGCCAGTGAGCAGTACTTC,.,TRBJ2-7,TRBD2,TRBV4-1
CSVEDRVADTQYF,TGCAGCGTTGAAGACCGAGTAGCAGATACGCAGTATTTT,.,TRBJ2-3,.,TRBV29-1
CASSQPGLAADTQYF,TGCGCCAGCAGCCAACCGGGACTGGCGGCAGATACGCAGTATTTT,.,TRBJ2-3,.,TRBV4-1
CASSLSAGGGYEQYF,TGTGCCAGCAGCTTATCGGCGGGGGGGGGATACGAGCAGTACTTC,.,TRBJ2-7,TRBD2,TRBV7-2
CASSLGTGGIPNEQFF,TGCGCCAGCAGCTTGGGGACCGGGGGTATACCCAATGAGCAGTTCTTC,few,TRBJ2-1,.,TRBV5-1
CASKSGGPNNEQFF,TGTGCCAGCAAGAGCGGGGGCCCCAACAATGAGCAGTTCTTC,once,TRBJ2-1,TRBD2,TRBV4-2
CASSLMDSQPQHF,TGCGCCAGCAGCCTTATGGACAGTCAGCCCCAGCATTTT,.,TRBJ1-5,.,TRBV4-1
CATAKDRGNTIYF,TGTGCCACCGCCAAGGACAGAGGAAACACCATATATTTT,.,TRBJ1-3,.,TRBV6-6
CASSLDVDRVGTNEKLFF,TGTGCCAGCAGCTTAGATGTGGACAGGGTTGGGACTAATGAAAAACTGTTTTTT,.,TRBJ1-4,TRBD1,TRBV11-2
CASGSPGVDEKLFF,TGTGCCAGCGGTTCACCAGGGGTGGATGAAAAACTGTTTTTT,.,TRBJ1-4,.,TRBV5-5
CASSLPGQGSYTQYF,TGTGCCAGCAGCTTACCGGGACAGGGGAGTTATACCCAGTACTTC,.,TRBJ2-5,TRBD1,TRBV7-6
CASSPTSGQGYEQYF,TGCGCCAGCAGCCCCACCTCGGGACAGGGTTACGAGCAGTACTTC,.,TRBJ2-7,TRBD1,TRBV4-1
CASIPGNTGELFF,TGTGCCAGCATCCCCGGGAACACCGGGGAGCTGTTTTTT,.,TRBJ2-2,.,TRBV6-1
CASSPPQGGYSGNTIYF,TGCGCCAGCAGCCCACCACAGGGGGGGTACTCTGGAAACACCATATATTTT,.,TRBJ1-3,TRBD1,TRBV4-1
CASSTRGGGVREQYF,TGTGCCAGCAGTACACGCGGCGGGGGGGTTAGGGAGCAGTACTTC,.,TRBJ2-7,TRBD2,TRBV28
CASSSLAGVWFGTDTQYF,TGTGCCAGCAGTAGTCTAGCGGGGGTTTGGTTTGGCACAGATACGCAGTATTTT,.,TRBJ2-3,TRBD2,TRBV6-4
CASSIRDRGEQYF,TGTGCCAGTAGTATTCGCGACAGGGGCGAGCAGTACTTC,.,TRBJ2-7,TRBD1,TRBV19
CVSSSRTSGDPYGEQFF,TGTGTCAGCAGCTCTCGGACTAGCGGGGACCCTTATGGTGAGCAGTTCTTC,.,TRBJ2-1,TRBD2,TRBV4-2
CASSEVGGGYEQYF,TGTGCCAGCAGTGAGGTCGGGGGGGGGTACGAGCAGTACTTC,.,TRBJ2-7,TRBD2,TRBV6-1
CASSLTGGTYEQYF,TGCGCCAGCAGCTTGACGGGCGGGACCTACGAGCAGTACTTC,.,TRBJ2-7,.,TRBV5-1
CASSQATDTDTQYF,TGTGCCAGCAGCCAAGCGACTGACACAGATACGCAGTATTTT,once,TRBJ2-3,.,TRBV4-2
CASSLGTGRNEQYF,TGTGCCAGCAGCTTGGGGACAGGGAGGAACGAGCAGTACTTC,.,TRBJ2-7,TRBD1,TRBV5-4
CASSAGTGGPYEQYF,TGTGCCAGCAGCGCCGGGACAGGGGGCCCCTACGAGCAGTACTTC,.,TRBJ2-7,TRBD1,TRBV4-2
CASRVTVEQYF,TGTGCCAGCAGGGTGACAGTCGAGCAGTACTTC,few,TRBJ2-7,.,TRBV2
CAWSELAGGDEQFF,TGTGCCTGGAGTGAGTTAGCGGGGGGCGATGAGCAGTTCTTC,.,TRBJ2-1,TRBD2,TRBV30
CASSLRRYQPQHF,TGTGCCAGCAGCTTACGGAGATATCAGCCCCAGCATTTT,.,TRBJ1-5,.,TRBV7-2
CASSEADRVADTQYF,TGTGCCAGCAGTGAGGCGGACAGGGTGGCAGATACGCAGTATTTT,.,TRBJ2-3,TRBD1,TRBV2